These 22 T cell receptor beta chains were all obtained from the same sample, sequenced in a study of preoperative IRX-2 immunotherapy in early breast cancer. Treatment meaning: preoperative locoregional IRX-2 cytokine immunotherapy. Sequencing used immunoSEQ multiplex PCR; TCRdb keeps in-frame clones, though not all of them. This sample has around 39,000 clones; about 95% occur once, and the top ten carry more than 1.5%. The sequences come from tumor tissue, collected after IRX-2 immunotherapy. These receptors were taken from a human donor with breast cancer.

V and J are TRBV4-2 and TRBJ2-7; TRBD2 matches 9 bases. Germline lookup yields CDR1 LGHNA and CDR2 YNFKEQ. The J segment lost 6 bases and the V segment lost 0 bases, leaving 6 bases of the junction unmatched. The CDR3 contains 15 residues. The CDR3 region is CASSQDSAGGPEQYF. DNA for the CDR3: TGTGCCAGCAGCCAAGATTCGGCGGGGGGGCCCGAGCAGTACTTC.

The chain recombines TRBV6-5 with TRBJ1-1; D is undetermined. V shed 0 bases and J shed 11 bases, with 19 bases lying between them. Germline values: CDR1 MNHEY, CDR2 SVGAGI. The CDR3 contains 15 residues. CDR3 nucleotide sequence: TGTGCCAGCAGTTACTCGATGGGTACAGCCTCCGTTGCTTTCTTT. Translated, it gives CASSYSMGTASVAFF.

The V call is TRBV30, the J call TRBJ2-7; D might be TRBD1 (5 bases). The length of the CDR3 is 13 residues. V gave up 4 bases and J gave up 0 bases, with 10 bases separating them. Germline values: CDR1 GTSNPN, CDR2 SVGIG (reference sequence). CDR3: CAWTRDSSYEQYF. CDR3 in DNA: TGTGCCTGGACCCGAGACAGCTCCTACGAGCAGTACTTC. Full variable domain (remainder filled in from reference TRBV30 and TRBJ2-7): SQTIHQWPATLVQPVGSPLSLECTVEGTSNPNLYWYRQAAGRGLQLLFYSVGIGQISSEVPQNLSASRPQDRQFILSSKKLLLSDSGFYLCAWTRDSSYEQYFGPGTRLTVT.

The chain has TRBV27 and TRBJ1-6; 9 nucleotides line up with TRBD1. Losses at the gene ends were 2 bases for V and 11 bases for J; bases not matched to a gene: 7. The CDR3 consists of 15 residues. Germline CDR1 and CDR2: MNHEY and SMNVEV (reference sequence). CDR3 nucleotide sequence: TGTGCCAGCAGTTTAGGACAGGGGACGAGAGCACCCCTCCACTTT. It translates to CASSLGQGTRAPLHF.

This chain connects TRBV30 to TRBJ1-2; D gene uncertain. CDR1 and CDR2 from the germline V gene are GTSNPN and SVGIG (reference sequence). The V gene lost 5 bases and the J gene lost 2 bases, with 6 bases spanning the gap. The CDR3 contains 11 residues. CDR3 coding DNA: TGTGCCTGGGACAACAACTATGGCTACACCTTC. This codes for CAWDNNYGYTF.

The CDR3 protein is CASSQGGGLPYEQYF. DNA of the CDR3: TGTGCCAGCAGCCAAGGGGGGGGACTACCCTACGAGCAGTACTTC. The chain combines TRBV4-2 with TRBJ2-7; 7 bases map to TRBD2. Germline-derived CDR1 and CDR2 are LGHNA and YNFKEQ. With V trimmed by 1 base and J by 2 bases, 5 bases remained unmatched. The CDR3 is 15 residues long.

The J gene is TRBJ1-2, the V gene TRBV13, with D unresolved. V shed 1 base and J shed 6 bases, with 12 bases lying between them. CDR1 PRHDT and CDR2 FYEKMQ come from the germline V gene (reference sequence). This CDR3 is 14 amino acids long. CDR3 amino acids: CASSLEGFQDGYTF. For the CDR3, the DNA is TGTGCCAGCAGCTTAGAAGGCTTCCAGGATGGCTACACCTTC.

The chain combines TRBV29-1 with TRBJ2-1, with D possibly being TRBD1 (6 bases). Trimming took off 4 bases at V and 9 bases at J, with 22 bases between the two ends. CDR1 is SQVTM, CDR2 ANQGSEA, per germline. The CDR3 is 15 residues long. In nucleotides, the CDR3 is TGCAGCGTTGTTGGCAGGGGCCACCCCGGTGGTGAGCAGTTCTTC. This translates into CSVVGRGHPGGEQFF.

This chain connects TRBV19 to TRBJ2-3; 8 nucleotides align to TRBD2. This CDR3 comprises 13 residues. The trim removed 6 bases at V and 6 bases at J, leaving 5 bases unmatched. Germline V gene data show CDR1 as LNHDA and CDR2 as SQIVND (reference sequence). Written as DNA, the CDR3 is TGTGCCAGTAGGAAGACTAGCGCTGATACGCAGTATTTT. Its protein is CASRKTSADTQYF.

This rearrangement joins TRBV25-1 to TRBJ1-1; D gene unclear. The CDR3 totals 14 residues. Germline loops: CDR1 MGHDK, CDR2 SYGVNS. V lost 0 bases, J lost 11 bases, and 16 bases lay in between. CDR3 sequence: CASSEYSLRSGAFF. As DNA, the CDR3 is TGTGCCAGCAGTGAATATTCGCTCCGATCAGGCGCTTTCTTT.

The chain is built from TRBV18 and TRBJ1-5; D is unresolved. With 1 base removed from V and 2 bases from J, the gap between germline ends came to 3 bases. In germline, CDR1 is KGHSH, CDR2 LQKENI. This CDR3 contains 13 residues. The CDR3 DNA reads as TGTGCCAGCTCACCACGGGGCAATCAGCCCCAGCATTTT. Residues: CASSPRGNQPQHF.

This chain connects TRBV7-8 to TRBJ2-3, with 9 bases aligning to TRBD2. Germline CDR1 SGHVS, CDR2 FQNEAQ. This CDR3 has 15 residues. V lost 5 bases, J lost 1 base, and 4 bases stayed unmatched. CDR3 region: CASSPQRGGTDTQYF. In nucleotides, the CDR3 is TGTGCCAGCAGCCCCCAGCGGGGGGGCACAGATACGCAGTATTTT. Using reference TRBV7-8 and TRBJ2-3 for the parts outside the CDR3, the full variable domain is GAGVSQSPRYKVAKRGQDVALRCDPISGHVSLFWYQQALGQGPEFLTYFQNEAQLDKSGLPSDRFFAERPEGSVSTLKIQRTQQEDSAVYLCASSPQRGGTDTQYFGPGTRLTVL.

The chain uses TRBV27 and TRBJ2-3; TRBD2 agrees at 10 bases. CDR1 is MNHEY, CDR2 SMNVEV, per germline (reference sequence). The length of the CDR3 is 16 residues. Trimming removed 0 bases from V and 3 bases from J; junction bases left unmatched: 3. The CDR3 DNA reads TGTGCCAGCAGTTTATCGGGACTAGCGAGGACAGATACGCAGTATTTT. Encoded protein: CASSLSGLARTDTQYF.

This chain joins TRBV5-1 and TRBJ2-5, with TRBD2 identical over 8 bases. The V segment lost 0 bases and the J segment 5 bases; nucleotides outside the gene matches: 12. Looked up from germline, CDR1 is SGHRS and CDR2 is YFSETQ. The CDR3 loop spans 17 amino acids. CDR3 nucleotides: TGCGCCAGCAGCTTGGAGGTAGCGGGGCCGGGGGAGGAGACCCAGTACTTC. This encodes CASSLEVAGPGEETQYF. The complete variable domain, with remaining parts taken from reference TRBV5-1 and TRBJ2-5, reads KAGVTQTPRYLIKTRGQQVTLSCSPISGHRSVSWYQQTPGQGLQFLFEYFSETQRNKGNFPGRFSGRQFSNSRSEMNVSTLELGDSALYLCASSLEVAGPGEETQYFGPGTRLLVL.

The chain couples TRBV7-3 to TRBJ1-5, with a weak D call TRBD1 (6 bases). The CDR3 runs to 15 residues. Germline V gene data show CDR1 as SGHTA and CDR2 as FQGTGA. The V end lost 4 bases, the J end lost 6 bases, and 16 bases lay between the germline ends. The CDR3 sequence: CASSSGWGAAQPQHF. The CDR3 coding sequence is TGTGCCAGCAGCTCGGGATGGGGGGCCGCTCAGCCCCAGCATTTT. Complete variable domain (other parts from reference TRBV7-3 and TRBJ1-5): GAGVSQTPSNKVTEKGKYVELRCDPISGHTALYWYRQSLGQGPEFLIYFQGTGAADDSGLPNDRFFAVRPEGSVSTLKIQRTERGDSAVYLCASSSGWGAAQPQHFGDGTRLSIL.

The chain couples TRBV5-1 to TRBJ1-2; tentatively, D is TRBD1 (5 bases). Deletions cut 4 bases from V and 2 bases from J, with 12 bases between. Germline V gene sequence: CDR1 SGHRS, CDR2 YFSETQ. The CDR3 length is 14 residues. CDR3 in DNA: TGCGCCAGCAGCCCACGGGAGGGGAACTATGGCTACACCTTC. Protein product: CASSPREGNYGYTF.

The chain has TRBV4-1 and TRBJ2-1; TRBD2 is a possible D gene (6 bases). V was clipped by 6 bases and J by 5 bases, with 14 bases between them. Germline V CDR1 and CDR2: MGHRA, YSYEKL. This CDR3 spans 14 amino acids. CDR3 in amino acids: CASSRSGSNNEQFF. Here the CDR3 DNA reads TGCGCCAGCAGTCGATCCGGGAGTAACAATGAGCAGTTCTTC.

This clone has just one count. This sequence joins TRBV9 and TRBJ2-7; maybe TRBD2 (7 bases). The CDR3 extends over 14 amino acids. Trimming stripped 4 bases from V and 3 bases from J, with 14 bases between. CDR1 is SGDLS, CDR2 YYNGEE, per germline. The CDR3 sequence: CASSPGASGYEQYF. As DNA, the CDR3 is TGTGCCAGCAGCCCAGGGGCTAGCGGCTACGAGCAGTACTTC.

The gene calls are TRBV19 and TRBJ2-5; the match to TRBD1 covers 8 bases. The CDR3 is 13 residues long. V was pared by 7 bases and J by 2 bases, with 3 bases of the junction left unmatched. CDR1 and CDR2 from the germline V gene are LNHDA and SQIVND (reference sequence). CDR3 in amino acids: CASNRDRQETQYF. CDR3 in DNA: TGTGCCAGTAATCGGGACAGGCAAGAGACCCAGTACTTC.

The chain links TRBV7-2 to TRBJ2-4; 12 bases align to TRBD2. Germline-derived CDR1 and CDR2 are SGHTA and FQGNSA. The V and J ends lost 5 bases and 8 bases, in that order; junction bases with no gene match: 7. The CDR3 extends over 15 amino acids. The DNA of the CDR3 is TGTGCCAGCAGCCCAGACCTAGCGGGAGGGGACATTCAGTACTTC. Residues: CASSPDLAGGDIQYF. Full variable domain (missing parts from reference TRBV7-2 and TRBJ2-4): GAGVSQSPSNKVTEKGKDVELRCDPISGHTALYWYRQSLGQGLEFLIYFQGNSAPDKSGLPSDRFSAERTGGSVSTLTIQRTQQEDSAVYLCASSPDLAGGDIQYFGAGTRLSVL.

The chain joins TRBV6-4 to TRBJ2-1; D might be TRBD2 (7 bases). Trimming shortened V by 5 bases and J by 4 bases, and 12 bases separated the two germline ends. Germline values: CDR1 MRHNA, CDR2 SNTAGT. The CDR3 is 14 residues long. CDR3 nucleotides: TGTGCCAGCAGTCGCGGGGGCGTATACAATGAGCAGTTCTTC. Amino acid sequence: CASSRGGVYNEQFF.

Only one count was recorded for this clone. The CDR3 reads CASRFPPTGVEQFF. For the CDR3, the DNA is TGTGCAAGTCGCTTCCCCCCGACAGGGGTCGAGCAGTTCTTC. The chain recombines TRBV12-2 with TRBJ2-1; the table assigns TRBD1, which was not confirmed against the DNA. TRBV12-2 is a pseudogene. This CDR3 has 14 residues.